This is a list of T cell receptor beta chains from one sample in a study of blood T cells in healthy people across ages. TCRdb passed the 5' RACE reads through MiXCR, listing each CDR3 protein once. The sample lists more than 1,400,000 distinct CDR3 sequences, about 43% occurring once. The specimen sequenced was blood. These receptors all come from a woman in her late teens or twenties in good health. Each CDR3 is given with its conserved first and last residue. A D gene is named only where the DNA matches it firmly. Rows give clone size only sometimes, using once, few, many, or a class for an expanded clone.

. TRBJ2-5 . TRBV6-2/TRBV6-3 TGTGCCAGCAGGCTAACGGAGACCCAGTACTTC CASRLTETQYF
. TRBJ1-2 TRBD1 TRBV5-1 TGCGCCAGCAGCTTGGCCGTCAGGGGGATCATTAACTATGGCTACACCTTC CASSLAVRGIINYGYTF
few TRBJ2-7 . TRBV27 TGTGCCAGCAGTCCTGGGGGAGGACGCGAGCAGTACTTC CASSPGGGREQYF
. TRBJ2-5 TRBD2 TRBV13 TGTGCCAGCAGCTTGGTGTTGCGACTAGCGGGGGGGTTAGAACTTCAGTACTTC CASSLVLRLAGGLELQYF
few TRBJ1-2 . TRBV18 TGTGCCAGCTCACCCTATGGGGTCAGGGAAGCGGACTATGGCTACACCTTC CASSPYGVREADYGYTF
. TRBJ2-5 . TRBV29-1 TGCAGCGTTGTCAAGGGTGAGGAGACCCAGTACTTC CSVVKGEETQYF
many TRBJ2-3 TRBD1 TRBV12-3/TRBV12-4 TGTGCCAGCAGTAGGGACAGGGGATCAGATACGCAGTATTTT CASSRDRGSDTQYF
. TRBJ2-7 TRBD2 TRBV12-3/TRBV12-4 TGTGCCAGCAGTTTAGTAGCGGGAGGGCCGAACGAGCAGTACTTC CASSLVAGGPNEQYF
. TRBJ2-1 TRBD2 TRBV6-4 TGTGCCAGCAGTAGATCCCTCGGGACTAGCGGGGGCTCCTACAATGAGCAGTTCTTC CASSRSLGTSGGSYNEQFF
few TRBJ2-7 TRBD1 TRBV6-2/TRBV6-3 TGTGCCAGCAATTACTCCCCTCTTACAGGGGCCTCCTACGAGCAGTACTTC CASNYSPLTGASYEQYF
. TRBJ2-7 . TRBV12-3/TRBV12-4 TGTGCCAGCAGTCCCAGGGACACTCCCTACGAGCAGTACTTC CASSPRDTPYEQYF
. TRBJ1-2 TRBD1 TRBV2 TGTGCCAGCAGTGAAACGAGGACAGGGTTCGGCTATGGCTACACCTTC CASSETRTGFGYGYTF
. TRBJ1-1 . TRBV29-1 TGCAGCGTTGTTACCGGCCAAAATACCAGAGCTTTCTTT CSVVTGQNTRAFF
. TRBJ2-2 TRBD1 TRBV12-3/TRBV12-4 TGTGCCAGCAGAACCGGGACAGAGAACACCGGGGAGCTGTTTTTT CASRTGTENTGELFF